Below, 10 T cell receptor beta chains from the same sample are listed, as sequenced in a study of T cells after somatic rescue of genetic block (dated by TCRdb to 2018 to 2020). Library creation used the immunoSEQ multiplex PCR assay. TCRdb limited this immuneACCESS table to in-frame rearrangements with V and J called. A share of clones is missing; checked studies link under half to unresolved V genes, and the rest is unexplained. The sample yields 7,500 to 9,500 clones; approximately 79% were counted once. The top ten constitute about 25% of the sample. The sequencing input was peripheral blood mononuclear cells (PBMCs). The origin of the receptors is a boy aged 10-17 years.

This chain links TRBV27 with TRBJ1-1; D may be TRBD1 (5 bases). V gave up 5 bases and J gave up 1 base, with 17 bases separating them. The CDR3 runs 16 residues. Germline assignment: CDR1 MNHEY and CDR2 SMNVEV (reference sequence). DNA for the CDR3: TGTGCCAGCAGTCTCACCCCGGGACGCAGGAACACTGAAGCTTTCTTT. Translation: CASSLTPGRRNTEAFF.

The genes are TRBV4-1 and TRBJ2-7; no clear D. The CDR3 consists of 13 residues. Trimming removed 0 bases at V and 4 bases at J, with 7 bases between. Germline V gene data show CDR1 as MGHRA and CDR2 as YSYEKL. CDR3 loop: CASSQEDRYEQYF. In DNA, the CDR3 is TGCGCCAGCAGCCAAGAGGACCGATACGAGCAGTACTTC.

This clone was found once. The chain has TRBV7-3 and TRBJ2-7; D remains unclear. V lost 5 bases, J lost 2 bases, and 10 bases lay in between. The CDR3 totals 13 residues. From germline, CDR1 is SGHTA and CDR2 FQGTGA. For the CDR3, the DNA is TGTGCCAGCAGCCCCGGGCCTCCCTACGAGCAGTACTTC. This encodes CASSPGPPYEQYF.

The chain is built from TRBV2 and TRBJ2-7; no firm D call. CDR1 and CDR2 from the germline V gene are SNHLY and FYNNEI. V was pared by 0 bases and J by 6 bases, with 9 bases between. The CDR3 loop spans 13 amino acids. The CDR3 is CASSEAPMVEQYF. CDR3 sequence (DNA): TGTGCCAGCAGTGAAGCCCCTATGGTCGAGCAGTACTTC.

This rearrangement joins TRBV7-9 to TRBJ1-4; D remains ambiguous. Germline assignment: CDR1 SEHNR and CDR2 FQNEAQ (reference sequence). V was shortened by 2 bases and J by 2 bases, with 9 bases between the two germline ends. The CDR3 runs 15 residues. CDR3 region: CASSLNIGTNEKLFF. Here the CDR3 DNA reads TGTGCCAGCAGCTTAAATATAGGGACTAATGAAAAACTGTTTTTT.

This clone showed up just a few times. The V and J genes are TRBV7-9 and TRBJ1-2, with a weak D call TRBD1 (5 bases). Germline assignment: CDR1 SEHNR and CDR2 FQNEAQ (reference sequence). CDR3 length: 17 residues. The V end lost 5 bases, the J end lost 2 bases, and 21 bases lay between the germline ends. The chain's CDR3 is CASSRLPLGRLNYGYTF. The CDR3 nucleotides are TGTGCCAGCAGCCGCCTTCCATTGGGACGGTTAAACTATGGCTACACCTTC. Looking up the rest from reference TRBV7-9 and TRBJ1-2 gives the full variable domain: DTGVSQNPRHKITKRGQNVTFRCDPISEHNRLYWYRQTLGQGPEFLTYFQNEAQLEKSRLLSDRFSAERPKGSFSTLEIQRTEQGDSAMYLCASSRLPLGRLNYGYTFGSGTRLTVV.

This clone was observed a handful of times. The CDR3 loop is CASSFRGGTEAFF. The DNA of the CDR3 is TGTGCCAGCAGCTTTAGAGGGGGCACTGAAGCTTTCTTT. The J gene is TRBJ1-1, the V gene TRBV5-4; the D gene is possibly TRBD1 (6 bases). Between the trimmed V and J ends, which lost 2 bases and 4 bases, there was a span of 9 bases. The CDR3 is made up of 13 amino acids. Per germline, CDR1 SGHNT and CDR2 YYREEE (reference sequence). The full variable domain, completed using reference TRBV5-4 and TRBJ1-1, is ETGVTQSPTHLIKTRGQQVTLRCSSQSGHNTVSWYQQALGQGPQFIFQYYREEENGRGNFPPRFSGLQFPNYSSELNVNALELDDSALYLCASSFRGGTEAFFGQGTRLTVV.

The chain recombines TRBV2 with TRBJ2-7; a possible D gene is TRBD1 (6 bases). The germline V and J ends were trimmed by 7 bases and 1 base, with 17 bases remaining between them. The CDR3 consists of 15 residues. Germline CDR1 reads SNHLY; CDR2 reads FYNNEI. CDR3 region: CASNRAGVPSYEQYF. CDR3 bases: TGTGCCAGCAATAGAGCAGGGGTCCCTTCCTACGAGCAGTACTTC.

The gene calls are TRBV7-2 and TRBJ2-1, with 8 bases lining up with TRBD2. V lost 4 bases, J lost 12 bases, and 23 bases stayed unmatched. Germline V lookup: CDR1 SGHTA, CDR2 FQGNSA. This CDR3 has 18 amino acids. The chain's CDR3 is CASSSGGRTSPSLSSQFF. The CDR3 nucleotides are TGTGCCAGCAGCTCCGGAGGCCGGACTAGCCCTTCGCTTTCGTCGCAGTTCTTC.

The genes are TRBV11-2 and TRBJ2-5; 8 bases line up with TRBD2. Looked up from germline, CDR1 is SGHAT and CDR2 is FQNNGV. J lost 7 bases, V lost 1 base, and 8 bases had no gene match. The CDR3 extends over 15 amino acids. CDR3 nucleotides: TGTGCCAGCAGCTTAGTTTCGGGGGGGACGGGGACCCAGTACTTC. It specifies CASSLVSGGTGTQYF. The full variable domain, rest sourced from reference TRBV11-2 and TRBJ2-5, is EAGVAQSPRYKIIEKRQSVAFWCNPISGHATLYWYQQILGQGPKLLIQFQNNGVVDDSQLPKDRFSAERLKGVDSTLKIQPAKLEDSAVYLCASSLVSGGTGTQYFGPGTRLLVL.